Sequencing of this TCR beta chain was carried out in a study of T cell responses to AZD1222 COVID-19 vaccine. General study points: None of the repertoires were sampled until the peak T cell response had passed. Donors, mostly white British, included more females; clonal diversity was possibly underestimated.

As to this clone: Its target is unknown.

Sequencing was performed with immunoSEQ multiplex PCR; in TCRdb, only in-frame clones are kept and a portion is missing. The sample includes tens of thousands of clones, 75% to 90% seen only once; the top ten take roughly a fifth. CDR3 size: 14 residues. CDR1 is SGHRS, CDR2 YFSETQ, per germline. J was trimmed by 4 bases and V by 4 bases; bases with no gene match: 5. The input for sequencing was peripheral blood, taken on day 0 of MenACWY control vaccination. The rearrangement uses TRBV5-1 and TRBJ2-3, with 8 positions matching TRBD1. The receptor's source is an adult in good health. CDR3 loop: CASSQDRVPDTQYF. DNA for the CDR3: TGCGCCAGCAGCCAGGACAGGGTCCCAGATACGCAGTATTTT.